This TCR beta chain was sequenced in a study of STAT3 mutations in large granular lymphocyte leukemia. Study overall: More than 30% of treated T-LGLL patients showed hematologic response to immunosuppression. Findings and caveats of the study: Every T-cell large granular lymphocyte leukemia patient had at least one immunodominant TCR beta clonotype. Some patients had dominant TCR clones larger than their STAT3 mutant burden. In about 30% of the 18 patients, new TCR clonotypes emerged after therapy. Clonal expansion was inferred from samples taken at other timepoints.

Generated by immunoSEQ multiplex PCR, the TCRdb table keeps only in-frame clones and is missing some. The repertoire consists of 25,000 to 40,000 clones, with around 88% occurring once and the leading ten covering over 9.5%. This CDR3 region has 16 residues. CDR1 and CDR2 (germline): SGHNT, YYREEE (reference sequence). J gave up 7 bases and V 4 bases, and 14 bases lay outside the gene matches. A note on this clone: Its specificity is unknown.

This sequence joins TRBV5-4 and TRBJ2-7; 10 bases are a match to TRBD2. The sample consisted of peripheral blood mononuclear cells. This receptor was taken from a man aged 55 to 69 with T-cell large granular lymphocyte leukemia. Some clones in this sample may be carry-over from other donors' samples. This chain's CDR3 is CASSLGGLAGEGEQYF. In DNA, the CDR3 is TGTGCCAGCAGCCTCGGAGGGCTAGCGGGAGAGGGGGAGCAGTACTTC.